The sequence of this TCR beta chain was determined in a study of cytomegalovirus exposure and HLA in healthy donors. Looking at the study overall: Earlier work reported about 110 million unique TCR beta sequences from about 180 million T cells. Regarding the study as a whole: It was likely that a cluster of highly shared sequence variants was a sequencing artifact.

Notes on this clone: Its antigen is unknown.

13 Jbeta primers and 60 Vbeta primers were used for the PCR. The protocol was immunoSEQ multiplex PCR, while the TCRdb copy is restricted to in-frame clones and leaves out a portion. Found here are about 160,000 clones, approximately 86% of them singletons; the top ten hold about 1.5%. Sequenced material: PBMCs. The receptor was derived from a male donor in good health and CMV-seronegative.

The DNA of the CDR3 is TGTGCCAGCAGTTATAGTACAGGACGTGGGCAGTATTTT. Amino acids: CASSYSTGRGQYF. The V gene is TRBV6-5, the J gene TRBJ2-3; the D gene is possibly TRBD1 (5 bases). Germline CDR1 MNHEY, CDR2 SVGAGI. The ends were cut back, 3 bases at V and 11 bases at J, with 15 bases in the middle. The length of the CDR3 is 13 residues.